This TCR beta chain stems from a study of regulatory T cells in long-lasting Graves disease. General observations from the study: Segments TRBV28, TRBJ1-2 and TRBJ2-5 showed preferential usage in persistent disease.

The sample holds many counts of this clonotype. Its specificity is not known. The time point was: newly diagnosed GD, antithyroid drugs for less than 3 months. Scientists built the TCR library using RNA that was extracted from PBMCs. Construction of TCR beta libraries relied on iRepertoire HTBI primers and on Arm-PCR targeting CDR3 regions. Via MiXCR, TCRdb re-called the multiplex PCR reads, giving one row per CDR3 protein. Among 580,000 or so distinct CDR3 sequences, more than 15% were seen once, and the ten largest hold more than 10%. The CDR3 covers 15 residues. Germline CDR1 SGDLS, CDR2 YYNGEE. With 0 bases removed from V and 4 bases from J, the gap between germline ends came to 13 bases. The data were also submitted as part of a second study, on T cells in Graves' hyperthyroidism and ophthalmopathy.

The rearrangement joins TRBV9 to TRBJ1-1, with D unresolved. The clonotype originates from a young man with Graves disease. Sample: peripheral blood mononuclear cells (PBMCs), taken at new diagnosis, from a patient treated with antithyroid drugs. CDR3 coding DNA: TGTGCCAGCAGCGTAGATGGGTACGGCGGCACTGAAGCTTTCTTT. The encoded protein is CASSVDGYGGTEAFF.